The T cell receptor beta chain described here comes from a study of T cell repertoires and Cas9 in healthy adults. Notes on the study in general: SpCas9-reactive effector T cells were reportedly restrained in vitro by SpCas9-reactive regulatory T cells.

V dropped 6 bases and J dropped 12 bases, with 26 bases sitting between them. The CDR3 spans 15 residues. Germline V lookup: CDR1 MNHNS, CDR2 SASEGT. About this clone: The antigen remains unidentified.

Clones were read by immunoSEQ multiplex PCR, and TCRdb kept only the in-frame ones, dropping some. Of 20,000 to 25,000 clones in the sample, 92% are singletons; the top ten hold over 0.7%. The sequence came from a human donor in good health. The sample was CD4+ effector T cells (CD127+, CD25-, CD137-, CD154-) from PBMCs; culture status not recorded. The V and J genes are TRBV6-1 and TRBJ1-1, with D tentatively TRBD1 (5 bases). This CDR3 reads CASRPGKVGTRNPFF. The DNA for the CDR3 is TGTGCCAGCAGACCTGGAAAGGTGGGGACTCGGAATCCTTTCTTT.